The 18 T cell receptor beta chains below were found in one sample sequenced in a study of blood T cell repertoires in COVID-19. TCRdb keeps only in-frame clones here, not all; method: immunoSEQ multiplex PCR. The table records 65,000 to 75,000 clones, about 91% of them present only once. Input material: peripheral blood. The source of these receptors is a human donor with active COVID-19. The donor label of this sample is uncertain.

This chain uses TRBV7-8 with TRBJ1-1; tentative D call: TRBD1 (6 bases). Germline assignment: CDR1 SGHVS and CDR2 FQNEAQ. The CDR3 runs 15 residues. The germline V and J ends were trimmed by 4 bases and 3 bases, with 15 bases remaining between them. CDR3 protein: CASSSQDRGYTEAFF. CDR3 nucleotides: TGTGCCAGCAGCTCACAGGACAGAGGCTACACTGAAGCTTTCTTT. Together with reference TRBV7-8 and TRBJ1-1, the CDR3 gives the full variable domain: GAGVSQSPRYKVAKRGQDVALRCDPISGHVSLFWYQQALGQGPEFLTYFQNEAQLDKSGLPSDRFFAERPEGSVSTLKIQRTQQEDSAVYLCASSSQDRGYTEAFFGQGTRLTVV.

The V gene is TRBV7-6, the J gene TRBJ2-7, with TRBD2 identical over 8 bases. CDR1 and CDR2 (germline): SGHVS, FNYEAQ. This CDR3 contains 15 residues. V was pared by 4 bases and J by 3 bases, with 8 bases of the junction left unmatched. CDR3 loop: CASSSFGAGVYEQYF. The CDR3 DNA reads as TGTGCCAGCAGCTCCTTTGGAGCGGGAGTCTACGAGCAGTACTTC.

V usage is TRBV28 and J usage is TRBJ2-6, with D hard to call. The CDR3 is 14 amino acids. V shed 3 bases and J shed 1 base, with 4 bases lying between them. The germline gives CDR1 MDHEN, CDR2 SYDVKM. The CDR3, as DNA: TGTGCCAGCAGTTTGCAGTCTGGGGCCAACGTCCTGACTTTC. Translating it yields CASSLQSGANVLTF.

V is TRBV9 and J is TRBJ2-1, with a tentative D call TRBD2 (5 bases). Germline CDR1 and CDR2: SGDLS and YYNGEE. This CDR3 comprises 15 residues. Trimming took 1 base from V and 5 from J, leaving 13 bases between them. The chain's CDR3 is CASSVYDSGDNEQFF. In nucleotides, the CDR3 is TGTGCCAGCAGCGTATATGACTCCGGGGACAATGAGCAGTTCTTC.

This clone was seen once. The V gene is TRBV4-1, the J gene TRBJ2-3; 11 positions match TRBD2. V lost 3 bases, J lost 2 bases, and 4 bases stayed unmatched. This CDR3 is 16 amino acids long. The germline gives CDR1 MGHRA, CDR2 YSYEKL. For the CDR3, the DNA is TGCGCCAGCAGCCATTTGGGACTAGCGGTCACAGATACGCAGTATTTT. This codes for CASSHLGLAVTDTQYF.

This chain connects TRBV3-1 (or the pseudogene TRBV3-2) to TRBJ2-5; weak D call: TRBD1 (5 bases). Germline CDR1 is LGHDT and CDR2 is YNNKEL (reference sequence). The CDR3 consists of 15 residues. V was shortened by 0 bases and J by 2 bases, with 10 bases between the two germline ends. The CDR3 loop is CASSQDWGYQETQYF. The CDR3 nucleotides read TGTGCCAGCAGCCAAGATTGGGGCTATCAAGAGACCCAGTACTTC.

The rearrangement joins TRBV27 to TRBJ2-7; TRBD1 matches 8 bases. This CDR3 is built from 13 residues. Germline values: CDR1 MNHEY, CDR2 SMNVEV (reference sequence). Trimming cost V 5 bases and J 6 bases; bases outside gene matches: 6. The CDR3 spells CASSGRGLVEQYF. In nucleotides, the CDR3 is TGTGCCAGCAGTGGCAGGGGGCTAGTCGAGCAGTACTTC.

J is TRBJ2-2 and V is TRBV7-6, with 9 nucleotides matching TRBD1. V lost 4 bases, J lost 6 bases, and 9 bases stayed unmatched. Germline V gene sequence: CDR1 SGHVS, CDR2 FNYEAQ. This CDR3 comprises 16 residues. The CDR3 bases are TGTGCCAGCAGCTCCCGGGACAGGGTTGACCCCGGGGAGCTGTTTTTT. It codes for CASSSRDRVDPGELFF. Using reference TRBV7-6 and TRBJ2-2 for the parts outside the CDR3, the full variable domain is GAGVSQSPRYKVTKRGQDVALRCDPISGHVSLYWYRQALGQGPEFLTYFNYEAQQDKSGLPNDRFSAERPEGSISTLTIQRTEQRDSAMYRCASSSRDRVDPGELFFGEGSRLTVL.

The J gene is TRBJ1-6, the V gene TRBV5-6; D unresolved. Germline lookup yields CDR1 SGHDT and CDR2 YYEEEE. Trimming left V 1 base short and J 0 bases short, with 14 bases between. The CDR3 runs to 18 residues. In DNA form, the CDR3 reads TGTGCCAGCAGCTTGTTTATGGAGTCGAGCTCCTATAATTCACCCCTCCACTTT. Residues: CASSLFMESSSYNSPLHF.

The chain carries TRBV11-2 and TRBJ1-4; 7 bases are a match to TRBD1. V lost 0 bases to trimming and J lost 7 bases; unmatched junction nucleotides: 17. CDR1 SGHAT and CDR2 FQNNGV come from the germline V gene. The CDR3 consists of 19 residues. The CDR3 bases are TGTGCCAGCAGCTTAGACCCCCAGGGGGGTTATGCGGTGGCTGAAAAACTGTTTTTT. Protein: CASSLDPQGGYAVAEKLFF.

The V call is TRBV5-8, the J call TRBJ2-2; 11 positions match TRBD2. The CDR3 extends over 15 amino acids. Germline loops: CDR1 SGHTS, CDR2 YDEGEE. Trimming cost V 5 bases and J 6 bases; bases outside gene matches: 6. CDR3 DNA sequence: TGTGCCAGCAGACCGCGACTAGCGGGATCCGGGGAGCTGTTTTTT. Translating it yields CASRPRLAGSGELFF.

The genes are TRBV6-5 and TRBJ2-3; D gene ambiguous. Germline V gene lookup returns CDR1 MNHEY and CDR2 SVGAGI. V lost 2 bases to trimming and J lost 0 bases, with 6 bases between them. This CDR3 is 14 amino acids long. In DNA form, the CDR3 reads TGTGCCAGCAGTTACGGAGTCAGCACAGATACGCAGTATTTT. Its translation: CASSYGVSTDTQYF.

The chain couples TRBV4-3 to TRBJ2-1, with 10 bases identical to TRBD2. V trimming: 4 bases; J trimming: 10 bases; junction bases outside the gene matches: 4. This CDR3 region has 13 residues. Germline V CDR1 and CDR2: LGHNA, YSLEER. CDR3 residues: CASSLLLAGEQFF. The CDR3 bases are TGCGCCAGCAGCCTCTTACTAGCGGGAGAGCAGTTCTTC.

This clone was seen only once. The chain employs TRBV18 and TRBJ2-7; 7 bases are a match to TRBD1. Germline CDR1 KGHSH, CDR2 LQKENI. This CDR3 is built from 14 residues. Unmatched junction bases numbered 5, after V lost 3 bases and J lost 3 bases. The CDR3 DNA is TGTGCCAGCTCACCGGGGACAGCTCTCTACGAGCAGTACTTC. This translates into CASSPGTALYEQYF.

The gene calls are TRBV9 and TRBJ2-3; TRBD2 matches at 9 bases. The germline gives CDR1 SGDLS, CDR2 YYNGEE. J was trimmed by 7 bases and V by 4 bases; bases with no gene match: 13. The CDR3 loop spans 16 amino acids. The CDR3 DNA is TGTGCCAGCAGCCCAGCCCCTGCGGGAGGGACGAATACGCAGTATTTT. Residues: CASSPAPAGGTNTQYF.

The chain carries TRBV28 and TRBJ2-5, with TRBD1 matching 8 bases. Trimming took 8 bases from V and 2 from J; bases not matched to a gene: 4. There are 13 residues in the CDR3. Germline-derived CDR1 and CDR2 are MDHEN and SYDVKM. The CDR3 DNA is TGTGCCAGCGCAGGGGGCTCACAAGAGACCCAGTACTTC. This gives the protein CASAGGSQETQYF.

This chain links TRBV6-5 with TRBJ1-3, with a possible D match to TRBD1 (5 bases). Trimming took off 6 bases at V and 8 bases at J, with 17 bases between the two ends. The CDR3 is 14 residues long. Germline V lookup: CDR1 MNHEY, CDR2 SVGAGI. The DNA for the CDR3 is TGTGCCAGCAGCCAGCCGGGCAGGGAGGACACCATATATTTT. This translates into CASSQPGREDTIYF.

The rearrangement links TRBV28 to TRBJ1-1; a weak D match, TRBD1 (5 bases). The CDR3 contains 16 residues. V shed 3 bases and J shed 2 bases, with 16 bases lying between them. Germline V lookup: CDR1 MDHEN, CDR2 SYDVKM. Here the CDR3 reads CASSLGGGAGNTEAFF. Here the CDR3 DNA reads TGTGCCAGCAGTTTGGGCGGAGGGGCCGGTAACACTGAAGCTTTCTTT.